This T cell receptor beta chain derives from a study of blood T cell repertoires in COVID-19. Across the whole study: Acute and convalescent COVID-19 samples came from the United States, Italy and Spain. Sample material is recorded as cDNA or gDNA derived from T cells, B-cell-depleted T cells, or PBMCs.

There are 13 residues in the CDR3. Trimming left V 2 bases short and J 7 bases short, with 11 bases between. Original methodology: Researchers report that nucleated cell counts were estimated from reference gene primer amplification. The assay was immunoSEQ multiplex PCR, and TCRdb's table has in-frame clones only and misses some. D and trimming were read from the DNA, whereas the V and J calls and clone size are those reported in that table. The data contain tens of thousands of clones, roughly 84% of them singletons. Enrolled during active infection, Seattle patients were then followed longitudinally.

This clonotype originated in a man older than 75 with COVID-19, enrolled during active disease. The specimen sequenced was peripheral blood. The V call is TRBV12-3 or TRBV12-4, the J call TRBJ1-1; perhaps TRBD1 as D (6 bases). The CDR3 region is CASSLKGGVEAFF. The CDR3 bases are TGTGCCAGCAGTTTAAAAGGGGGGGTTGAAGCTTTCTTT.